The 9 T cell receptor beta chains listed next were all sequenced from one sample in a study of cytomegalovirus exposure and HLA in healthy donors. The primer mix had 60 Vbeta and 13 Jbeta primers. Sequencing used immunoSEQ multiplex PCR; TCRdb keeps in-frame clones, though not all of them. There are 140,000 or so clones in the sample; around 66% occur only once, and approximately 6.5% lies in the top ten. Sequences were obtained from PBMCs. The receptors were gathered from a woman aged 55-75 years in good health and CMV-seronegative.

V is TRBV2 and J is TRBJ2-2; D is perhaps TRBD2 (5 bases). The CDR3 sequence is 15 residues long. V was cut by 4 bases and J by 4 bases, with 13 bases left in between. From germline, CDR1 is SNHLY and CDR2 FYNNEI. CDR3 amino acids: CASSVGGFGTGELFF. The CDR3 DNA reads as TGTGCCAGCAGTGTAGGAGGATTTGGCACCGGGGAGCTGTTTTTT.

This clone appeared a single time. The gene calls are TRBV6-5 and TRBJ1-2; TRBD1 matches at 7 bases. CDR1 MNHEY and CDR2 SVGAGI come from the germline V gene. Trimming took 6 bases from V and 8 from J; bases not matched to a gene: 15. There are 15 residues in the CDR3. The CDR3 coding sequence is TGTGCCAGCAGCAAAAGGGACAGCCCCATGGGAGGCTACACCTTC. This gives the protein CASSKRDSPMGGYTF.

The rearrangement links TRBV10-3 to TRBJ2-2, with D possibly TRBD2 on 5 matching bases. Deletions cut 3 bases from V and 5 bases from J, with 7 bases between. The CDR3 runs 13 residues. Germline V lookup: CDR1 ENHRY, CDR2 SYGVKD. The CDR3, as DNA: TGTGCCATCAGTGAACGGGAAACCGGGGAGCTGTTTTTT. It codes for CAISERETGELFF.

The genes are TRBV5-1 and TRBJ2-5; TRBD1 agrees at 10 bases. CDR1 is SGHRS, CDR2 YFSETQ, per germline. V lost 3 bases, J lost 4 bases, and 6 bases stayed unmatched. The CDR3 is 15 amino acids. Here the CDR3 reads CASSSGQGFGETQYF. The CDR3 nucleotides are TGCGCCAGCAGCTCGGGACAGGGGTTCGGAGAGACCCAGTACTTC. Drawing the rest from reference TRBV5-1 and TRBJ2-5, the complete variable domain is KAGVTQTPRYLIKTRGQQVTLSCSPISGHRSVSWYQQTPGQGLQFLFEYFSETQRNKGNFPGRFSGRQFSNSRSEMNVSTLELGDSALYLCASSSGQGFGETQYFGPGTRLLVL.

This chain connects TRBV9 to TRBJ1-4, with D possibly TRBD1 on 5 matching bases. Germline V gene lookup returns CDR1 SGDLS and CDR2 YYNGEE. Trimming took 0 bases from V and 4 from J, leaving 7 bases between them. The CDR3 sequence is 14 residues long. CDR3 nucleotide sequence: TGTGCCAGCAGCGTAGGACAGAATAATGAAAAACTGTTTTTT. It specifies CASSVGQNNEKLFF.

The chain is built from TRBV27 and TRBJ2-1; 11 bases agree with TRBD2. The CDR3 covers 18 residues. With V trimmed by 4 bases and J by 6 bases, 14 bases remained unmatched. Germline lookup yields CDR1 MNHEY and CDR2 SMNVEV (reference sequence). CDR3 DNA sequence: TGTGCCAGCAGTTGGGGGACCTTAGCGGGAGGGCCCGGCAATGAGCAGTTCTTC. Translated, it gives CASSWGTLAGGPGNEQFF.

CDR3 in DNA: TGTGCCAGCAGCGTAGCTCCTCTAGCGGGGGTCGGGGAGACCCAGTACTTC. Protein sequence: CASSVAPLAGVGETQYF. This chain uses TRBV9 with TRBJ2-5; 10 nucleotides agree with TRBD2. There are 17 residues in the CDR3. CDR1 is SGDLS, CDR2 YYNGEE, per germline. V trimming: 0 bases; J trimming: 5 bases; junction bases outside the gene matches: 10.

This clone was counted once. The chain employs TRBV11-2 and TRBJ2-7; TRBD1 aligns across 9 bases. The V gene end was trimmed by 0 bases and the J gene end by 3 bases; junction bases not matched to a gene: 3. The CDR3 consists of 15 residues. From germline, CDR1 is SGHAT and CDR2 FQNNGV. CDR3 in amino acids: CASSLEGTGLYEQYF. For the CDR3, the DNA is TGTGCCAGCAGCTTAGAGGGGACAGGGCTCTACGAGCAGTACTTC.

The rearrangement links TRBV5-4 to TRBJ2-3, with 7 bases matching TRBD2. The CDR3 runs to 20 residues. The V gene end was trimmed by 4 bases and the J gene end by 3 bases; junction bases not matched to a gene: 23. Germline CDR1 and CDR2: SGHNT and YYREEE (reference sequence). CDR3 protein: CASSPAGAREPSLGTDTQYF. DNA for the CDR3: TGTGCCAGCAGCCCCGCTGGGGCGCGGGAGCCCTCTTTGGGGACAGATACGCAGTATTTT.